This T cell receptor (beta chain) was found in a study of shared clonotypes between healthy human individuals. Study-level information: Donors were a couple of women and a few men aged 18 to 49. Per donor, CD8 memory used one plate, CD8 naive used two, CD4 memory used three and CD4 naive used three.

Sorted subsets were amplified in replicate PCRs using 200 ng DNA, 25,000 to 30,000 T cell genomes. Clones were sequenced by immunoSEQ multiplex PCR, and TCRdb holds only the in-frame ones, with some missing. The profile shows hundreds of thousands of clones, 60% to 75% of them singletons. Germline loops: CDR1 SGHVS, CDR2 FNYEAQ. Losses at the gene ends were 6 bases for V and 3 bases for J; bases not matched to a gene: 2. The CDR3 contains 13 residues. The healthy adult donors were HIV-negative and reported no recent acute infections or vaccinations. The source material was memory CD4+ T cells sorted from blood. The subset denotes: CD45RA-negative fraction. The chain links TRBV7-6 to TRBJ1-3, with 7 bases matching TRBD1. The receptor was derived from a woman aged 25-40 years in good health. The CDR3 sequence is CASRTGRGNTIYF. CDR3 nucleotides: TGTGCCAGCAGGACAGGGCGTGGAAACACCATATATTTT.